One and the same sample provided the 10 T cell receptor beta chains below, sequenced in a study of technical replicates of blood from several donors. Using immunoSEQ multiplex PCR, the repertoire was profiled, and TCRdb retains in-frame clones only, with some absent. The table shows some 100,000 clones, with around 96% occurring only once. Material for sequencing was T cells isolated from PBMCs. The receptors shown here come from a human donor in good health.

The chain uses TRBV7-9 and TRBJ2-1, with D hard to call. Per germline, CDR1 SEHNR and CDR2 FQNEAQ (reference sequence). Deletions cut 1 base from V and 0 bases from J, with 7 bases between. The CDR3 totals 15 residues. DNA for the CDR3: TGTGCCAGCAGCTTAGTCGGGTCCTCCTACAATGAGCAGTTCTTC. Translating it yields CASSLVGSSYNEQFF. The entire variable domain, with the rest obtained from reference TRBV7-9 and TRBJ2-1, is as follows: DTGVSQNPRHKITKRGQNVTFRCDPISEHNRLYWYRQTLGQGPEFLTYFQNEAQLEKSRLLSDRFSAERPKGSFSTLEIQRTEQGDSAMYLCASSLVGSSYNEQFFGPGTRLTVL.

V and J are TRBV11-2 and TRBJ2-7, with TRBD1 identical over 11 bases. In germline, CDR1 is SGHAT, CDR2 FQNNGV. The CDR3 is made up of 17 amino acids. J gave up 9 bases and V 4 bases, and 17 bases lay outside the gene matches. The DNA for the CDR3 is TGTGCCAGCAGCTCCGGGACAGGGGGATTTTTAGTGTTCGGGCAGTACTTC. Translated: CASSSGTGGFLVFGQYF.

The V call is TRBV7-6, the J call TRBJ2-7; D not certain. Between the trimmed V and J ends, which lost 3 bases and 0 bases, there was a span of 15 bases. This CDR3 has 16 residues. Per the germline V gene, CDR1 is SGHVS and CDR2 is FNYEAQ. Written as DNA, the CDR3 is TGTGCCAGCAGCTTCGACCCCCCCCCGGGCTCCTACGAGCAGTACTTC. Translated: CASSFDPPPGSYEQYF.

V gene TRBV29-1 combines with J gene TRBJ2-7; D unclear. From germline, CDR1 is SQVTM and CDR2 ANQGSEA. V dropped 4 bases and J dropped 3 bases, with 19 bases sitting between them. The CDR3 is 15 amino acids. In DNA form, the CDR3 reads TGCAGCGTTGGTTTCGCTTCCCTACTTGGCTACGAGCAGTACTTC. The encoded protein is CSVGFASLLGYEQYF.

The genes are TRBV11-2 and TRBJ2-1; D is possibly TRBD1 (5 bases). The CDR3 totals 15 residues. Germline CDR1 reads SGHAT; CDR2 reads FQNNGV. The germline V and J ends were trimmed by 6 bases and 0 bases, with 12 bases remaining between them. The DNA for the CDR3 is TGTGCCAGCAGACGCCTAAGGGGCTCCTACAATGAGCAGTTCTTC. Its protein is CASRRLRGSYNEQFF.

Only one count was recorded for this clone. This chain links TRBV4-1 with TRBJ1-2, with 7 nucleotides matching TRBD1. Germline CDR1 reads MGHRA; CDR2 reads YSYEKL. This CDR3 spans 14 amino acids. Germline trimming cut 3 bases from V and 5 bases from J; bases unmatched to any gene: 6. CDR3 sequence: CASSQQTGAYGYTF. The DNA for the CDR3 is TGCGCCAGCAGCCAGCAAACAGGGGCTTATGGCTACACCTTC.

V gene TRBV30 combines with J gene TRBJ2-3; D call uncertain. V lost 2 bases and J lost 0, with 3 bases in between. This CDR3 spans 12 amino acids. Germline CDR1 and CDR2: GTSNPN and SVGIG (reference sequence). The CDR3 bases are TGTGCCTGGAGTTCTAGCACAGATACGCAGTATTTT. Amino acid sequence: CAWSSSTDTQYF.

The gene calls are TRBV28 and TRBJ2-1; 8 positions match TRBD2. Looked up from germline, CDR1 is MDHEN and CDR2 is SYDVKM. There are 15 residues in the CDR3. V trimming: 5 bases; J trimming: 7 bases; junction bases outside the gene matches: 10. The CDR3, as DNA: TGTGCCAGCAGTCCCTATAGCGGGATATCGAATGAGCAGTTCTTC. Amino acids: CASSPYSGISNEQFF.

Notes on this clone: Other DNA sequences in this sample translate to the same CDR3. V and J are TRBV5-1 and TRBJ2-5; D is unclear. The CDR3 has 12 residues. CDR1 is SGHRS, CDR2 YFSETQ, per germline. The V end lost 4 bases, the J end lost 1 base, and 5 bases lay between the germline ends. CDR3 amino acids: CASSLLQETQYF. CDR3 nucleotide sequence: TGCGCCAGCAGCCTTCTCCAAGAGACCCAGTACTTC. Looking up the rest from reference TRBV5-1 and TRBJ2-5 gives the full variable domain: KAGVTQTPRYLIKTRGQQVTLSCSPISGHRSVSWYQQTPGQGLQFLFEYFSETQRNKGNFPGRFSGRQFSNSRSEMNVSTLELGDSALYLCASSLLQETQYFGPGTRLLVL.

J is TRBJ2-1 and V is TRBV6-4; TRBD2 aligns across 9 bases. V lost 0 bases, J lost 3 bases, and 3 bases stayed unmatched. CDR3 size: 16 residues. The germline CDR1 and CDR2 sequences are MRHNA and SNTAGT. The CDR3 sequence: CASSDSSSGDYNEQFF. The CDR3 nucleotides read TGTGCCAGCAGTGACTCGTCTAGCGGGGACTACAATGAGCAGTTCTTC.